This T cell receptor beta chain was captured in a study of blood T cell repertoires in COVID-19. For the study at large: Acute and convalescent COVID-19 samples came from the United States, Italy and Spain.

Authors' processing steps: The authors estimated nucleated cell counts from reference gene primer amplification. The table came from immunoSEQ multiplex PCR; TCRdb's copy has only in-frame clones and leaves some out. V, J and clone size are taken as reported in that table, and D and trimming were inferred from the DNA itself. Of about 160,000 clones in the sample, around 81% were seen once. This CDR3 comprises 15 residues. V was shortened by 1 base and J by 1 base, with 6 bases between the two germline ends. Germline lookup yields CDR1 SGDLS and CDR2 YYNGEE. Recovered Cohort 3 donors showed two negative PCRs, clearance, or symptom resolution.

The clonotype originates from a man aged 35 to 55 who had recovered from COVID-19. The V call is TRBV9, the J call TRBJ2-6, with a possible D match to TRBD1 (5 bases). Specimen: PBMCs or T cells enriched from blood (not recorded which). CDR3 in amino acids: CASSVQGSGANVLTF. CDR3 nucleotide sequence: TGTGCCAGCAGCGTACAGGGATCTGGGGCCAACGTCCTGACTTTC.